The source of this TCR beta chain is a study of cytomegalovirus exposure and HLA in healthy donors. Overall study findings and caveats: According to an earlier analysis, most TCR beta V segments yielded productive rearrangements about 87% or about 30% of the time.

Primers: 60 Vbeta forward and 13 Jbeta reverse. The protocol was immunoSEQ multiplex PCR, while the TCRdb copy is restricted to in-frame clones and leaves out a portion. The table has some 120,000 clones, approximately 80% seen once; the top ten hold under 1.2%. V was cut by 4 bases and J by 2 bases, with 15 bases left in between. Germline values: CDR1 SGHRS, CDR2 YFSETQ. This CDR3 has 15 residues. Comment on this clone: The target antigen is unknown.

The sequenced sample was PBMCs. The receptor was derived from a human donor in good health. The V and J genes are TRBV5-1 and TRBJ2-5, with TRBD1 as a possible D gene (5 bases). CDR3: CASSPETEYQETQYF. CDR3 DNA: TGCGCCAGCAGCCCAGAGACAGAATATCAAGAGACCCAGTACTTC.